This TCR beta chain came from a study of blood T cell repertoires in COVID-19. In the study overall: Acute and convalescent COVID-19 samples came from the United States, Italy and Spain.

The study recruited people aged roughly 18 to 95 years across approximately 25 US areas. Each participant's cohort was designated according to participant-reported clinical history. Profiled with immunoSEQ multiplex PCR; TCRdb holds only in-frame clones, not every one. The sample has fewer than 300,000 clones; around 89% are singletons. The CDR3 runs to 13 residues. Germline V gives CDR1 SGHRS, CDR2 YFSETQ. Trimming left V 0 bases short and J 7 bases short, with 8 bases between. Concerning this clone: The sample contains more than one DNA sequence encoding this CDR3.

The TCR comes from a woman in her thirties or forties with acute COVID-19. Sequenced input: PBMCs or T cells enriched from blood (not recorded which). The V and J genes are TRBV5-1 and TRBJ1-5, with D possibly TRBD1 on 5 matching bases. CDR3 loop: CASSLARGQPQHF. CDR3 coding DNA: TGCGCCAGCAGCTTGGCCCGGGGGCAGCCCCAGCATTTT.